What follows are 30 T cell receptor beta chains derived from one specimen sequenced in a study of shared clonotypes between healthy human individuals. Generated by immunoSEQ multiplex PCR, the TCRdb table keeps only in-frame clones and is missing some. The data contain approximately 2,000,000 clones, approximately 90% of them singletons. The sequenced material came from naive CD4+ T cells from PBMCs. Regarding subset: CD45RA+ positively selected. The origin of the receptors is a man aged 18 to 29 in good health. Some clones in this sample may be carry-over from other donors' samples.

The chain joins TRBV6-6 to TRBJ1-2; D gene uncertain. Per germline, CDR1 MNHNY and CDR2 SVGAGI (reference sequence). V lost 4 bases and J lost 1, with 10 bases in between. This CDR3 contains 14 residues. The DNA of the CDR3 is TGTGCCAGCAGTTGGGATGCCCTTAACTATGGCTACACCTTC. Its protein product is CASSWDALNYGYTF.

The DNA of the CDR3 is TGCGCCAGCAGTGAATTCCGGAGAGCCTCGGGAGAGCAGTACTTC. Protein: CASSEFRRASGEQYF. The gene calls are TRBV10-2 and TRBJ2-7; D is possibly TRBD2 (5 bases). Trimming removed 3 bases at V and 7 bases at J, with 19 bases between. There are 15 residues in the CDR3. Germline assignment: CDR1 WSHSY and CDR2 SAAADI.

This sequence joins TRBV18 and TRBJ1-5, with unresolved D. Germline CDR1 reads KGHSH; CDR2 reads LQKENI. V dropped 2 bases and J dropped 3 bases, with 14 bases sitting between them. The CDR3 runs to 16 residues. CDR3 sequence reads: CASSPGTPSDNQPQHF. Written as DNA, the CDR3 is TGTGCCAGCTCACCAGGAACACCCTCGGACAATCAGCCCCAGCATTTT.

This clone was detected once. The chain couples TRBV6-6 to TRBJ2-2; a possible D gene is TRBD2 (5 bases). Trimming took off 6 bases at V and 6 bases at J, with 17 bases between the two ends. This CDR3 has 15 residues. CDR1 MNHNY and CDR2 SVGAGI come from the germline V gene (reference sequence). The CDR3 DNA is TGTGCCAGCAGCCCGTCTTTGGCGGGTTCCGGGGAGCTGTTTTTT. As protein: CASSPSLAGSGELFF.

The chain recombines TRBV7-2 with TRBJ2-3; D remains ambiguous. The V end lost 4 bases, the J end lost 6 bases, and 14 bases lay between the germline ends. The CDR3 is 14 amino acids. CDR1 and CDR2 (germline): SGHTA, FQGNSA. The CDR3 reads CASSSRAWSDTQYF. In DNA form, the CDR3 reads TGTGCCAGCAGCTCCCGAGCTTGGTCTGATACGCAGTATTTT.

The chain uses TRBV5-1 and TRBJ2-1, with 15 nucleotides matching TRBD2. The CDR3 covers 18 residues. Trimming took 4 bases from V and 5 from J; bases not matched to a gene: 10. Germline loops: CDR1 SGHRS, CDR2 YFSETQ. The CDR3 DNA reads as TGCGCCAGCAGCGGGGGACTAGCGGGAGGTCTTGGGGACAATGAGCAGTTCTTC. Protein: CASSGGLAGGLGDNEQFF.

The V gene is TRBV5-1, the J gene TRBJ2-7; D gene uncertain. CDR3 size: 14 residues. The germline V and J ends were trimmed by 0 bases and 0 bases, with 7 bases remaining between them. Germline lookup yields CDR1 SGHRS and CDR2 YFSETQ. The CDR3 sequence: CASSLATDSYEQYF. The CDR3 DNA reads TGCGCCAGCAGCTTGGCAACAGACTCCTACGAGCAGTACTTC. The entire variable domain, with the rest obtained from reference TRBV5-1 and TRBJ2-7, is as follows: KAGVTQTPRYLIKTRGQQVTLSCSPISGHRSVSWYQQTPGQGLQFLFEYFSETQRNKGNFPGRFSGRQFSNSRSEMNVSTLELGDSALYLCASSLATDSYEQYFGPGTRLTVT.

This chain joins TRBV6-5 and TRBJ2-7; 10 nucleotides align to TRBD1. With V trimmed by 0 bases and J by 5 bases, 7 bases remained unmatched. Germline V lookup: CDR1 MNHEY, CDR2 SVGAGI. The CDR3 is 16 residues long. The CDR3 DNA sequence: TGTGCCAGCAGTTACTCCCTCGGGACAGGGGTCCACGAGCAGTACTTC. Translated, it gives CASSYSLGTGVHEQYF.

The chain employs TRBV6-5 and TRBJ2-3, with 7 nucleotides matching TRBD2. The CDR3 totals 16 residues. With V trimmed by 4 bases and J by 1 base, 8 bases remained unmatched. Germline lookup yields CDR1 MNHEY and CDR2 SVGAGI. The CDR3 protein is CASSLDGRRGTDTQYF. CDR3 in DNA: TGTGCCAGCAGTTTGGACGGGAGGAGAGGCACAGATACGCAGTATTTT.

The rearrangement uses TRBV5-1 and TRBJ2-1; 8 nucleotides line up with TRBD2. Trimming removed 3 bases from V and 3 bases from J; junction bases left unmatched: 8. Germline values: CDR1 SGHRS, CDR2 YFSETQ. The CDR3 sequence is 16 residues long. The CDR3 is CASSSLLAENYNEQFF. Written as DNA, the CDR3 is TGCGCCAGCAGCTCCCTACTAGCGGAGAACTACAATGAGCAGTTCTTC.

This chain joins TRBV28 and TRBJ2-2; no clear D gene. Looked up from germline, CDR1 is MDHEN and CDR2 is SYDVKM. V was cut by 5 bases and J by 5 bases, with 6 bases left in between. This CDR3 spans 12 amino acids. CDR3 coding DNA: TGTGCCAGCAGTATTGAAACCGGGGAGCTGTTTTTT. Its translation: CASSIETGELFF. Variable domain in full (rest from reference TRBV28 and TRBJ2-2): DVKVTQSSRYLVKRTGEKVFLECVQDMDHENMFWYRQDPGLGLRLIYFSYDVKMKEKGDIPEGYSVSREKKERFSLILESASTNQTSMYLCASSIETGELFFGEGSRLTVL.

The chain employs TRBV7-3 and TRBJ1-1; D call uncertain. Germline V lookup: CDR1 SGHTA, CDR2 FQGTGA. This CDR3 comprises 13 residues. The V end lost 2 bases, the J end lost 3 bases, and 7 bases lay between the germline ends. CDR3 protein: CASSLLTDTEAFF. The CDR3 coding sequence is TGTGCCAGCAGCTTACTCACTGACACTGAAGCTTTCTTT.

V and J are TRBV19 and TRBJ1-5; possibly TRBD1 for D (6 bases). From germline, CDR1 is LNHDA and CDR2 SQIVND (reference sequence). This CDR3 has 15 amino acids. With 3 bases removed from V and 6 bases from J, the gap between germline ends came to 15 bases. The CDR3 loop reads CASSIFRGRGQPQHF. The CDR3 nucleotides read TGTGCCAGTAGTATTTTCAGGGGCCGAGGTCAGCCCCAGCATTTT.

V is TRBV28 and J is TRBJ1-6; D gene unclear. Germline V gives CDR1 MDHEN, CDR2 SYDVKM. This CDR3 spans 14 amino acids. Trimming took 7 bases from V and 7 from J, leaving 14 bases between them. Here the CDR3 reads CASNLGTANSPLHF. CDR3 sequence (DNA): TGTGCCAGCAACCTAGGAACAGCAAATTCACCCCTCCACTTT.

The gene calls are TRBV5-1 and TRBJ1-2; D is possibly TRBD1 (5 bases). V shed 4 bases and J shed 10 bases, with 11 bases lying between them. This CDR3 has 11 amino acids. The V gene's germline CDR1 is SGHRS and CDR2 YFSETQ. CDR3 sequence (DNA): TGCGCCAGCAGCGAGGGACCGCTCTACACCTTC. This translates into CASSEGPLYTF.

In the case of this clone: This same CDR3 is encoded by further DNA sequences in the sample. This chain connects TRBV7-3 to TRBJ2-1, with 7 positions matching TRBD2. Trimming at V came to 6 bases and at J to 0 bases, leaving 5 bases not matched to a gene. Germline lookup yields CDR1 SGHTA and CDR2 FQGTGA. The CDR3 extends over 15 amino acids. CDR3 nucleotides: TGTGCCAGCAGTCGCGGGGGAAGCTCCTACAATGAGCAGTTCTTC. Protein: CASSRGGSSYNEQFF.

The V call is TRBV6-1, the J call TRBJ2-1; possibly TRBD1 for D (5 bases). V gave up 4 bases and J gave up 0 bases, with 13 bases separating them. This CDR3 region has 16 residues. The germline CDR1 and CDR2 sequences are MNHNS and SASEGT. CDR3 loop: CASSGRQYSSYNEQFF. The CDR3 DNA sequence: TGTGCCAGCAGTGGGAGACAGTATTCCTCCTACAATGAGCAGTTCTTC.

V and J are TRBV7-8 and TRBJ1-5; TRBD1 matches at 8 bases. V lost 1 base to trimming and J lost 6 bases; unmatched junction nucleotides: 8. CDR3 length: 16 amino acids. Germline V lookup: CDR1 SGHVS, CDR2 FQNEAQ. The CDR3 region is CASSLGSDREGQPQHF. In nucleotides, the CDR3 is TGTGCCAGCAGCTTAGGTTCGGACAGGGAAGGTCAGCCCCAGCATTTT.

Here the CDR3 DNA reads TGCGCCAGCAGCTTAGGACAGGACCTAGCCAAAAACATTCAGTACTTC. Translation: CASSLGQDLAKNIQYF. The rearrangement links TRBV5-1 to TRBJ2-4; 7 nucleotides line up with TRBD1. The J segment lost 0 bases and the V segment lost 2 bases, leaving 5 bases of the junction unmatched. Germline values: CDR1 SGHRS, CDR2 YFSETQ. The CDR3 has 16 residues.

The chain employs TRBV7-8 and TRBJ1-1; the D is unclear. This CDR3 has 15 amino acids. The ends were cut back, 5 bases at V and 6 bases at J, with 19 bases in the middle. CDR1 and CDR2 from the germline V gene are SGHVS and FQNEAQ. The CDR3 DNA reads as TGTGCCAGCAGCCTGAAGTGGGCCCCGACCCCTGAAGCTTTCTTT. It translates to CASSLKWAPTPEAFF.

This chain connects TRBV5-6 to TRBJ2-7, with TRBD2 as a possible D gene (6 bases). CDR1 SGHDT and CDR2 YYEEEE come from the germline V gene. V lost 2 bases and J lost 5, with 14 bases in between. The CDR3 spans 14 residues. CDR3 sequence reads: CASSFLGLRDEQYF. In DNA, the CDR3 is TGTGCCAGCAGCTTTTTGGGACTTAGAGACGAGCAGTACTTC.

This chain uses TRBV29-1 with TRBJ2-3; the D is unclear. V dropped 2 bases and J dropped 4 bases, with 7 bases sitting between them. Germline V gene lookup returns CDR1 SQVTM and CDR2 ANQGSEA. This CDR3 has 12 amino acids. The CDR3: CSVETRSDTQYF. The CDR3 region has the DNA TGCAGCGTTGAAACGAGGTCAGATACGCAGTATTTT.

The V gene is TRBV13, the J gene TRBJ1-4; 11 nucleotides line up with TRBD1. CDR3 length equals 15 residues. V dropped 1 base and J dropped 7; count of bases not matched to a gene: 2. Per the germline V gene, CDR1 is PRHDT and CDR2 is FYEKMQ (reference sequence). The CDR3, as DNA: TGTGCCAGCAGCTTAGTTGGGACAGGGGGTGAAAAACTGTTTTTT. Its translation: CASSLVGTGGEKLFF.

The J gene is TRBJ1-5, the V gene TRBV6-1; D is uncertain. The ends were cut back, 5 bases at V and 3 bases at J, with 8 bases in the middle. Germline CDR1 reads MNHNS; CDR2 reads SASEGT. This CDR3 comprises 13 residues. Written as DNA, the CDR3 is TGTGCCAGCAGTCTGGACGACAATCAGCCCCAGCATTTT. This codes for CASSLDDNQPQHF.

This clone has just a few counts. The rearrangement joins TRBV4-3 to TRBJ1-1; unclear D gene. Germline assignment: CDR1 LGHNA and CDR2 YSLEER. Between the trimmed V and J ends, which lost 0 bases and 11 bases, there was a span of 16 bases. CDR3 length: 14 residues. The CDR3 here is CASSQDRTDLRAFF. The DNA of the CDR3 is TGCGCCAGCAGCCAAGATCGAACCGACCTTAGGGCTTTCTTT.

The J gene is TRBJ2-7, the V gene TRBV27; the match to TRBD2 covers 12 bases. Germline trimming cut 6 bases from V and 5 bases from J; bases unmatched to any gene: 8. CDR3 length: 15 amino acids. Looked up from germline, CDR1 is MNHEY and CDR2 is SMNVEV (reference sequence). The CDR3 reads CASRKLAGGGDEQYF. The CDR3 bases are TGTGCCAGCAGGAAGCTAGCGGGAGGGGGCGACGAGCAGTACTTC.

Details on this clone: At the DNA level, this CDR3 is encoded by other sequences in the same sample as well. The chain couples TRBV28 to TRBJ2-2; D may be TRBD1 or TRBD2 (6 bases each). CDR1 and CDR2 (germline): MDHEN, SYDVKM. Trimming pared 3 bases from V and 0 bases from J, leaving 11 bases between. The CDR3 has 16 amino acids. CDR3: CASSLGGGTNTGELFF. The CDR3 DNA follows: TGTGCCAGCAGTTTGGGGGGCGGTACGAACACCGGGGAGCTGTTTTTT.

Details on this clone: Other DNA variants within this sample encode the same CDR3. The V and J genes are TRBV7-2 and TRBJ1-3; D remains ambiguous. Germline V lookup: CDR1 SGHTA, CDR2 FQGNSA. The CDR3 covers 12 residues. Between the trimmed V and J ends, which lost 1 base and 5 bases, there was a span of 3 bases. The CDR3 sequence: CASSLGRNTIYF. The CDR3 nucleotides read TGTGCCAGCAGCTTAGGGAGAAACACCATATATTTT.

The rearrangement joins TRBV7-2 to TRBJ2-7; D is unclear. The CDR3 has 15 amino acids. The germline V gene has CDR1 SGHTA and CDR2 FQGNSA. Trimming took 1 base from V and 0 from J, leaving 10 bases between them. Here the CDR3 DNA reads TGTGCCAGCAGCTTAGGTCTAATAAGCTCCTACGAGCAGTACTTC. Its translation is CASSLGLISSYEQYF. Variable domain in full (rest from reference TRBV7-2 and TRBJ2-7): GAGVSQSPSNKVTEKGKDVELRCDPISGHTALYWYRQSLGQGLEFLIYFQGNSAPDKSGLPSDRFSAERTGGSVSTLTIQRTQQEDSAVYLCASSLGLISSYEQYFGPGTRLTVT.

This clone was detected once. Additional DNA sequences in this sample encode the identical CDR3. The chain combines TRBV28 with TRBJ2-7; a possible D gene is TRBD2 (5 bases). Trimming cost V 2 bases and J 3 bases, with 11 bases left between them. Germline V gene sequence: CDR1 MDHEN, CDR2 SYDVKM. The CDR3 has 14 amino acids. CDR3 amino acids: CASSLTGEIYEQYF. The CDR3 DNA reads as TGTGCCAGCAGTTTAACCGGGGAAATCTACGAGCAGTACTTC.